Each of the 20 T cell receptor beta chains below was sequenced from the same sample in a study of molecular identifiers for immune sequencing clone quantification. In TCRdb, the PCR reads were re-called with MiXCR into one record per CDR3 protein. The sample consists of 85,000 to 95,000 distinct CDR3 sequences, around 20% of them appearing once. Specimen: naive CD8+ T cells from blood, with Jurkat cell RNA spiked in. The subset was: FACS-sorted CD8+CD4-CCR7+CD45RA+ naive T cells. These receptors were obtained from a human donor in good health. Some libraries in this study had Jurkat cell RNA spiked in.

This clonotype has a count of ten or more. The V call is TRBV27, the J call TRBJ1-5, with unresolved D. V lost 3 bases and J lost 7, with 13 bases in between. CDR3 length: 14 residues. The germline CDR1 and CDR2 sequences are MNHEY and SMNVEV (reference sequence). CDR3 sequence reads: CASSLAPVAQPQHF. CDR3 DNA sequence: TGTGCCAGCAGTTTGGCTCCGGTGGCCCAGCCCCAGCATTTT.

This clonotype was detected ten times or more. The rearrangement joins TRBV5-4 to TRBJ2-7; 8 bases are shared with TRBD1. There are 12 residues in the CDR3. The junction had 6 bases not matched to a gene; V was cut back by 4 bases and J by 9 bases. Germline V CDR1 and CDR2: SGHNT, YYREEE (reference sequence). CDR3 bases: TGTGCCAGCAGCCTACCGACAGGGGTGCAGTACTTC. Translating it yields CASSLPTGVQYF.

This clonotype has just a few counts. The CDR3 region is CASSQDAVSSYNEQFF. As DNA, the CDR3 is TGCGCCAGCAGCCAAGACGCAGTGAGCTCCTACAATGAGCAGTTCTTC. The chain carries TRBV4-3 and TRBJ2-1; D unclear. CDR3 length equals 16 residues. Germline V gene sequence: CDR1 LGHNA, CDR2 YSLEER. Trimming stripped 0 bases from V and 0 bases from J, with 9 bases between.

V is TRBV5-1 and J is TRBJ2-7; D is unclear. The CDR3 extends over 15 amino acids. The germline V gene encodes CDR1 SGHRS and CDR2 YFSETQ. Trimming stripped 2 bases from V and 1 base from J, with 13 bases between. The CDR3 sequence: CASSLGPQESYEQYF. The CDR3 DNA reads as TGCGCCAGCAGCTTAGGGCCCCAAGAATCCTACGAGCAGTACTTC.

This clonotype was recorded many times. The junction departs from germline at one end; a sequencing error may be responsible. The chain is built from TRBV5-6 and TRBJ2-7, with D maybe TRBD2 (5 bases). The CDR3 loop spans 12 amino acids. Germline CDR1 and CDR2: SGHDT and YYEEEE. CDR3 nucleotides: TGTGCCAGCAGCCTAGCCTCCTCCGAGCAGTACTTC. This gives the protein CASSLASSEQYF.

Many counts were recorded for this clonotype. The chain links TRBV28 to TRBJ1-1; TRBD1 matches 7 bases. CDR3 length: 15 residues. Per the germline V gene, CDR1 is MDHEN and CDR2 is SYDVKM. V gave up 2 bases and J gave up 5 bases; unmatched junction bases: 8. CDR3 sequence (DNA): TGTGCCAGCAGTTTACATTCAGGGGGGAGGACTGAAGCTTTCTTT. Translating it yields CASSLHSGGRTEAFF.

This clonotype was seen many times. The rearrangement links TRBV5-4 to TRBJ2-1; D not resolved. Germline V CDR1 and CDR2: SGHNT, YYREEE (reference sequence). V lost 4 bases and J lost 4, with 3 bases in between. This CDR3 has 11 amino acids. The CDR3, as DNA: TGTGCCAGCAGCAGTTACAATGAGCAGTTCTTC. Translation: CASSSYNEQFF.

This clonotype has ten or more counts. This rearrangement joins TRBV20-1 to TRBJ2-5, with 12 bases identical to TRBD2. There are 13 residues in the CDR3. V lost 3 bases to trimming and J lost 8 bases; unmatched junction nucleotides: 4. Germline lookup yields CDR1 DFQATT and CDR2 SNEGSKA (reference sequence). Here the CDR3 reads CSARTSGSGTQYF. CDR3 bases: TGCAGTGCTAGGACTAGCGGGAGCGGAACCCAGTACTTC.

This clonotype occurred many times. The chain links TRBV5-4 to TRBJ2-2, with D possibly being TRBD2 (6 bases). The CDR3 consists of 14 residues. Trimming removed 10 bases at V and 0 bases at J, with 13 bases between. From germline, CDR1 is SGHNT and CDR2 YYREEE (reference sequence). CDR3 amino acids: CAVGERANTGELFF. The CDR3 DNA reads TGTGCCGTCGGGGAGCGGGCGAACACCGGGGAGCTGTTTTTT. Supplemented by reference TRBV5-4 and TRBJ2-2, the full variable domain reads ETGVTQSPTHLIKTRGQQVTLRCSSQSGHNTVSWYQQALGQGPQFIFQYYREEENGRGNFPPRFSGLQFPNYSSELNVNALELDDSALYLCAVGERANTGELFFGEGSRLTVL.

Ten or more counts support this clonotype. The rearrangement joins TRBV20-1 to TRBJ1-4; D uncertain. Germline V gene data show CDR1 as DFQATT and CDR2 as SNEGSKA (reference sequence). This CDR3 has 11 amino acids. V lost 3 bases to trimming and J lost 4 bases, with 3 bases between them. The CDR3, as DNA: TGCAGTGCTAGGGATAATGAAAAACTGTTTTTT. Protein: CSARDNEKLFF.

This clonotype occurred many times. This sequence joins TRBV13 and TRBJ2-3; possible D gene TRBD2, 5 bases. CDR1 is PRHDT, CDR2 FYEKMQ, per germline (reference sequence). V was cut by 7 bases and J by 2 bases, with 19 bases left in between. The CDR3 loop spans 16 amino acids. The CDR3 nucleotides are TGTGCCAGCACCGCTTATTCTTACCGGGACACAGATACGCAGTATTTT. This codes for CASTAYSYRDTDTQYF.

This clonotype was recorded many times. The rearrangement links TRBV29-1 to TRBJ2-7, with 9 positions matching TRBD2. V lost 6 bases, J lost 2 bases, and 5 bases stayed unmatched. The CDR3 covers 13 residues. The V gene's germline CDR1 is SQVTM and CDR2 ANQGSEA. The CDR3 bases are TGCAGCGTACTAGCGGGTGAAACCTACGAGCAGTACTTC. Its translation: CSVLAGETYEQYF.

A word on this clonotype: A much larger clonotype is one base distant, so this may be a read error. This chain connects TRBV24-1 to TRBJ2-2; the D gene is possibly TRBD2 (6 bases). CDR3 length: 13 residues. CDR1 is KGHDR, CDR2 SFDVKD, per germline. The CDR3 DNA follows: TGTGCCACCAGTGACCCCAACACCGGGGGGCTGTTTTTT. Translation gives CATSDPNTGGLFF.

This clonotype was observed many times. The V call is TRBV7-9, the J call TRBJ2-2, with unresolved D. Germline CDR1 SEHNR, CDR2 FQNEAQ (reference sequence). V lost 0 bases and J lost 5, with 4 bases in between. The CDR3 has 13 amino acids. Written as DNA, the CDR3 is TGTGCCAGCAGCTTAGCAGGGACCGGGGAGCTGTTTTTT. It codes for CASSLAGTGELFF.

In its sample, this clonotype was seen many times. This chain's CDR3 is CVGGSNTGELFF. The CDR3 coding sequence is TGCGTAGGAGGGTCGAACACCGGGGAGCTGTTTTTT. This chain connects TRBV29-1 to TRBJ2-2; tentative D call: TRBD2 (6 bases). CDR1 and CDR2 from the germline V gene are SQVTM and ANQGSEA. CDR3 length: 12 residues.

This clonotype was found many times. The chain has TRBV12-5 and TRBJ1-5; TRBD1 might be the D (6 bases). Trimming left V 2 bases short and J 7 bases short, with 21 bases between. Germline CDR1 reads LGHNT; CDR2 reads FRNRAP. This CDR3 is 17 amino acids long. The CDR3 loop is CASGLPLTQGLGQPQHF. In nucleotides, the CDR3 is TGTGCTAGTGGTTTGCCACTAACACAGGGTTTAGGACAGCCCCAGCATTTT.

This clonotype was counted many times. The chain recombines TRBV15 with TRBJ2-3; no firm D call. Germline V gene lookup returns CDR1 LNHNV and CDR2 YYDKDF (reference sequence). Trimming shortened V by 3 bases and J by 8 bases, and 24 bases separated the two germline ends. The CDR3 is made up of 17 amino acids. CDR3 residues: CATSSERSDTSTSTQYF. CDR3 sequence (DNA): TGTGCCACCAGCAGCGAAAGAAGCGACACGAGCACAAGTACGCAGTATTTT.

This clonotype has ten or more counts. The V gene is TRBV30, the J gene TRBJ2-2, with 8 bases matching TRBD1. The germline V gene has CDR1 GTSNPN and CDR2 SVGIG (reference sequence). This CDR3 has 12 residues. The V gene end was trimmed by 6 bases and the J gene end by 7 bases; junction bases not matched to a gene: 4. Here the CDR3 DNA reads TGTGCCTGCGGACAGGGAGTCGGGGAGCTGTTTTTT. Translating gives CACGQGVGELFF.

In this sample, this clonotype turned up many times. The chain joins TRBV7-2 to TRBJ2-2; D unresolved. The CDR3 runs 17 residues. Germline V lookup: CDR1 SGHTA, CDR2 FQGNSA. V lost 1 base, J lost 0 bases, and 12 bases lay in between. Here the CDR3 reads CASSLDLGRPNTGELFF. The CDR3 DNA reads as TGTGCCAGCAGCTTAGATTTAGGACGCCCGAACACCGGGGAGCTGTTTTTT.

Remarks on this clonotype: This may arise from a read error, as a much more abundant clone is one base away. The chain has TRBV14 and TRBJ2-2; D remains ambiguous. The V end lost 0 bases, the J end lost 6 bases, and 11 bases lay between the germline ends. The germline V gene has CDR1 SGHDN and CDR2 FVKESK. The CDR3 is made up of 15 amino acids. CDR3 loop: CASSQDVVPPGELFF. CDR3 coding DNA: TGTGCCAGCAGCCAAGATGTCGTCCCGCCCGGGGAGCTGTTTTTT.